This record looks at one T cell receptor beta chain sequence and its context. Its antigen remains unknown. PCR amplification relied on 60 Vbeta primers (plus 13 Jbeta primers). In the original analysis: A later analysis tallied 75 million to 80 million unique TCR beta chains, about 9.9 million of them shared. Assay: immunoSEQ multiplex PCR; the TCRdb copy retains only in-frame clones and omits some. D and trimming come from the DNA, and the V and J calls and clone size come from that table. This sample carries roughly 200,000 clones, 75% of them seen once, and the ten largest clones take around 3%. This record comes from a study of cytomegalovirus exposure and HLA in healthy donors. Whole-study findings and limits: Reported performance of the classifier showed diagnosis of cytomegalovirus status with high specificity and sensitivity. Rare TCR sequences dominated, though some public TCRs recurred in many donors. When analyzed later, a missense DCLRE1C variant was found to be linked to TCR beta V- and J-gene trimming.

CDR1 GTSNPN and CDR2 SVGIG come from the germline V gene (reference sequence). The V gene lost 0 bases and the J gene lost 7 bases, with 19 bases spanning the gap. This CDR3 has 15 amino acids. The sample taken for sequencing was PBMCs. The sequence derives from a male donor in good health and CMV-seronegative. This chain connects TRBV30 to TRBJ2-7; tentative D call: TRBD2 (5 bases). DNA of the CDR3: TGTGCCTGGAGTGTAAGTACAGCGGCCTCCGGGGAGCAGTACTTC. Protein: CAWSVSTAASGEQYF.